A selection of T cell receptor beta chains follows, all from one sample in a study of blood T cells in healthy people across ages. TCRdb re-called the 5' RACE reads through MiXCR, storing one row per CDR3 protein. The sample includes hundreds of thousands of distinct CDR3 sequences, 40% to 50% of them seen just once. The sequenced sample was blood. These TCRs come from a man between 60 and 70 years old in good health. Both conserved end residues are part of each CDR3. The D gene is left open where the match is weak. Not all rows give a size; the values are once, few, many and, for expanded clones, a class.

v_gene,j_gene,d_gene,abundance,CDR3aa,CDR3nt
TRBV7-2,TRBJ1-2,-,-,CASSPKLGDGYTF,TGTGCCAGCAGCCCGAAATTGGGAGATGGCTACACCTTC
TRBV7-9,TRBJ2-1,TRBD1,few,CASSPTWGTGGNNEQFF,TGTGCCAGCAGCCCAACTTGGGGGACAGGGGGTAACAATGAGCAGTTCTTC
TRBV9,TRBJ1-1,-,-,CASSVTPDSNTEAFF,TGTGCCAGCAGCGTTACCCCTGACAGTAACACTGAAGCTTTCTTT
TRBV7-9,TRBJ2-2,-,-,CASSRGPGLNTGELFF,TGTGCCAGCAGCCGGGGGCCCGGACTCAACACCGGGGAGCTGTTTTTT
TRBV6-6,TRBJ2-5,-,-,CASSPGEGETQYF,TGCGCCAGTTCCCCAGGGGAAGGGGAGACCCAGTACTTC
TRBV6-2/TRBV6-3,TRBJ2-1,-,-,CASTLSPTYNEQFF,TGTGCCAGCACACTATCACCGACCTACAATGAGCAGTTCTTC
TRBV7-9,TRBJ2-6,TRBD1,-,CASSSNRGRGQASGANVLTF,TGTGCCAGCAGCTCCAACCGGGGCAGGGGGCAAGCCTCTGGGGCCAACGTCCTGACTTTC
TRBV7-2,TRBJ2-5,TRBD2,-,CASSLVRTSRGETQYF,TGTGCCAGCAGCTTAGTTCGGACTAGCCGGGGAGAGACCCAGTACTTC
TRBV3-1,TRBJ2-5,-,-,CASSQAGIGEQYF,TGTGCCAGCAGCCAAGCCGGGATTGGAGAGCAGTACTTC
TRBV7-9,TRBJ1-1,-,-,CASITWEGAEAFF,TGTGCCAGCATTACCTGGGAGGGGGCTGAAGCTTTCTTT
TRBV5-4,TRBJ2-5,TRBD2,-,CASSSGTSGTPETQYF,TGTGCCAGCAGCTCAGGGACTAGCGGGACCCCAGAGACCCAGTACTTC
TRBV7-2,TRBJ2-1,TRBD2,few,CASSFSGTSGYEQFF,TGTGCCAGCAGCTTCTCCGGGACTAGCGGTTATGAGCAGTTCTTC
TRBV29-1,TRBJ2-7,-,many,CSVEVRWNEQYF,TGCAGCGTTGAAGTCAGGTGGAACGAGCAGTACTTC
TRBV6-6,TRBJ2-7,-,few,CASTRAGPTTREQYF,TGTGCCAGCACCCGAGCGGGTCCTACGACCCGCGAGCAGTACTTC
TRBV5-1,TRBJ2-7,-,few,CASSSDSTTYEQYF,TGCGCCAGCAGCTCGGACAGCACAACCTACGAGCAGTACTTC
TRBV29-1,TRBJ1-2,-,few,CSVVWGSNYGYTF,TGCAGCGTTGTATGGGGCAGTAACTATGGCTACACCTTC
TRBV6-2/TRBV6-3,TRBJ2-7,-,few,CASQKLYEQYF,TGTGCCAGTCAGAAACTCTACGAGCAGTACTTC
TRBV7-9,TRBJ2-1,-,-,CTSSRLTGNHNEQFF,TGTACCAGCAGCCGACTCACAGGGAATCACAATGAGCAGTTCTTC
TRBV5-1,TRBJ2-4,-,-,CASSLALVGLSKNIQYF,TGCGCCAGCAGCTTGGCCCTAGTGGGCCTTTCCAAAAACATTCAGTACTTC
TRBV20-1,TRBJ2-7,-,few,CSPLYEQYF,TGCAGTCCACTCTACGAGCAGTACTTC
TRBV6-5,TRBJ1-2,-,few,CASSLTGTSDYGYTF,TGTGCCAGCAGCTTGACCGGGACTTCTGACTATGGCTACACCTTC
TRBV4-3,TRBJ2-3,-,-,CASSQDLQGRSTDTQYF,TGCGCCAGCAGCCAGGACCTCCAGGGTAGAAGCACAGATACGCAGTATTTT
TRBV4-1,TRBJ2-5,-,few,CASSQPKQVTSYNEQYF,TGCGCCAGCAGCCAACCTAAACAGGTGACCTCCTACAATGAGCAGTACTTC
TRBV5-1,TRBJ2-5,-,-,CASSGRGRSSSETQYF,TGCGCCAGCAGCGGAAGAGGACGGTCTAGCTCTGAGACCCAGTACTTC
TRBV20-1,TRBJ2-5,-,-,CSATERDSRDEQYF,TGCAGTGCTACCGAACGGGACTCTAGGGATGAGCAGTACTTC
TRBV7-2,TRBJ1-2,TRBD1,-,CASSPRTGRDGYTF,TGTGCCAGCAGCCCTCGGACAGGGCGGGATGGCTACACCTTC
TRBV29-1,TRBJ2-6,-,few,CSVDISSGANVLTF,TGCAGCGTTGATATCAGCTCTGGGGCCAACGTCCTGACTTTC
TRBV20-1,TRBJ1-1,-,-,CSAGGTLNTEAFF,TGCAGTGCAGGTGGGACACTAAACACTGAAGCTTTCTTT
TRBV6-2/TRBV6-3,TRBJ1-2,TRBD1,-,CASTRGPDRGRGYTF,TGTGCCAGCACGAGAGGCCCCGACAGGGGGCGAGGCTACACCTTC
TRBV5-1,TRBJ2-5,-,few,CASSPQRGGTETQYF,TGCGCCAGCAGCCCTCAGAGGGGCGGCACGGAGACCCAGTACTTC
TRBV5-1,TRBJ1-1,-,few,CASSGQVENTEAFF,TGCGCCAGCAGTGGTCAGGTGGAAAACACTGAAGCTTTCTTT
TRBV20-1,TRBJ2-1,TRBD1,-,CSAKSRGRYNEQFF,TGCAGTGCCAAGAGCAGGGGGCGATACAATGAGCAGTTCTTC